A single sample gave rise to the 7 T cell receptor beta chains below, sequenced in a study of T cell responses to AZD1222 COVID-19 vaccine. Some clones are missing from TCRdb's copy, which holds only in-frame ones; the method was immunoSEQ multiplex PCR. The sample consists of roughly 97,000 clones, roughly 88% of them appearing once. Sequenced here: peripheral blood, sampled on day 0 of AZD1222 vaccination. The receptors originated from an adult in good health.

CDR3 DNA sequence: TGTGCCAGTAGTATAGGGCAGGGGGCGCGGACTCAGCCCCAGCATTTT. Amino acids: CASSIGQGARTQPQHF. The chain links TRBV19 to TRBJ1-5, with 8 bases fitting TRBD1. This CDR3 comprises 16 residues. Per the germline V gene, CDR1 is LNHDA and CDR2 is SQIVND (reference sequence). V lost 1 base and J lost 6; bases outside the gene matches: 8.

The chain joins TRBV11-2 to TRBJ1-1; unclear D gene. Germline-derived CDR1 and CDR2 are SGHAT and FQNNGV. V lost 5 bases and J lost 0, with 19 bases in between. This CDR3 spans 17 amino acids. This chain's CDR3 is CASSRLFQRAVNTEAFF. The CDR3 DNA reads as TGTGCCAGCAGCCGACTCTTTCAACGGGCCGTGAACACTGAAGCTTTCTTT.

V usage is TRBV27 and J usage is TRBJ1-6; D may be TRBD1 (6 bases). Germline V CDR1 and CDR2: MNHEY, SMNVEV (reference sequence). The CDR3 extends over 15 amino acids. V was clipped by 6 bases and J by 7 bases, with 16 bases between them. CDR3: CASSPKQGGNSPLHF. The CDR3 DNA follows: TGTGCCAGCAGCCCTAAACAGGGTGGCAATTCACCCCTCCACTTT.

This clone was counted only a few times. The chain has TRBV6-6 and TRBJ2-7, with TRBD1 as a possible D gene (6 bases). Germline V gene data show CDR1 as MNHNY and CDR2 as SVGAGI (reference sequence). This CDR3 comprises 14 residues. The germline V and J ends were trimmed by 5 bases and 9 bases, with 20 bases remaining between them. The DNA of the CDR3 is TGTGCCAGCAGTCCCTCATCATTGGGGGCAGGGCAGTACTTC. Protein sequence: CASSPSSLGAGQYF.

This chain uses TRBV5-3 with TRBJ1-1; 8 bases agree with TRBD1. TRBV5-3 is reported as an ORF; its role is uncertain. This CDR3 region has 16 residues. V trimming: 0 bases; J trimming: 5 bases; junction bases outside the gene matches: 9. The CDR3 here is CARSLVHRGMRTEAFF. The CDR3 DNA reads TGTGCCAGAAGCTTGGTTCACAGGGGGATGAGGACTGAAGCTTTCTTT.

This clone appeared a single time. This sequence joins TRBV2 and TRBJ1-3; D is perhaps TRBD1 (6 bases). V was clipped by 7 bases and J by 5 bases, with 9 bases between them. Germline values: CDR1 SNHLY, CDR2 FYNNEI. This CDR3 spans 12 amino acids. CDR3 nucleotides: TGTGCCAGCAACCGGGACAGAAACACCATATATTTT. It encodes CASNRDRNTIYF.

This chain links TRBV7-3 with TRBJ2-1, with 11 bases fitting TRBD2. The germline V gene has CDR1 SGHTA and CDR2 FQGTGA. V shed 1 base, J shed 4 bases, and the junction held 6 bases outside the gene matches. The length of the CDR3 is 17 residues. CDR3 loop: CASSLNPSGGSYNEQFF. The DNA for the CDR3 is TGTGCCAGCAGCTTAAACCCTAGCGGGGGGTCTTACAATGAGCAGTTCTTC.